This passage covers 11 T cell receptor beta chains from one sample sequenced in a study of T cells in Graves' hyperthyroidism and ophthalmopathy. The source material, RNA transcripts, was used to amplify TCR beta CDR3 regions. The TCR CDR3 was amplified in a first-round RT-PCR using the HTBI primer set. TCRdb re-analysed the multiplex PCR reads in MiXCR, keeping a single row per CDR3 protein. The sample records some 440,000 distinct CDR3 sequences, approximately 15% being singletons. The specimen was blood. The receptor set was obtained from a young woman with Graves' hyperthyroidism.

Many counts were recorded for this clonotype. The V call is TRBV16, the J call TRBJ1-1; the D gene is possibly TRBD1 (5 bases). V gave up 0 bases and J gave up 4 bases, with 15 bases separating them. Germline V CDR1 and CDR2: KGHSY, FQNENV. The CDR3 covers 16 residues. CDR3 DNA: TGTGCCAGCAGCCAATCACGGGGGGATCGTAGCACTGAAGCTTTCTTT. It translates to CASSQSRGDRSTEAFF. The complete variable domain, with remaining parts taken from reference TRBV16 and TRBJ1-1, reads GEEVAQTPKHLVRGEGQKAKLYCAPIKGHSYVFWYQQVLKNEFKFLISFQNENVFDETGMPKERFSAKCLPNSPCSLEIQATKLEDSAVYFCASSQSRGDRSTEAFFGQGTRLTVV.

The V gene is TRBV7-9, the J gene TRBJ1-1; 7 nucleotides match TRBD1. The ends lost 5 bases at V and 6 bases at J; junction bases unmatched: 6. The CDR3 contains 13 residues. Germline CDR1 is SEHNR and CDR2 is FQNEAQ (reference sequence). The CDR3 region is CASSPTDRPEAFF. CDR3 bases: TGTGCCAGCAGCCCCACGGACAGGCCTGAAGCTTTCTTT.

In its sample, this clonotype was seen many times. The chain combines TRBV7-9 with TRBJ2-7; D possibly corresponds to TRBD2 (7 bases). Germline CDR1 reads SEHNR; CDR2 reads FQNEAQ (reference sequence). Trimming took 5 bases from V and 3 from J, leaving 20 bases between them. The CDR3 is 16 amino acids. The DNA of the CDR3 is TGTGCCAGCAGCATCTGGGGAGGGGGACAAAACTACGAGCAGTACTTC. Amino acid sequence: CASSIWGGGQNYEQYF. Looking up the rest from reference TRBV7-9 and TRBJ2-7 gives the full variable domain: DTGVSQNPRHKITKRGQNVTFRCDPISEHNRLYWYRQTLGQGPEFLTYFQNEAQLEKSRLLSDRFSAERPKGSFSTLEIQRTEQGDSAMYLCASSIWGGGQNYEQYFGPGTRLTVT.

This clonotype showed up many times. The chain couples TRBV6-2 or TRBV6-3 to TRBJ1-1; no clear D. Germline lookup yields CDR1 MNHEY and CDR2 SVGEGT. V was clipped by 10 bases and J by 1 base, with 13 bases between them. The CDR3 loop spans 13 amino acids. The CDR3 region is CATKAVTNTEAFF. The DNA for the CDR3 is TGTGCCACCAAGGCAGTAACGAACACTGAAGCTTTCTTT.

This clonotype has at least ten counts. This chain joins TRBV18 and TRBJ1-1; TRBD1 matches 8 bases. J gave up 1 base and V 3 bases, and 10 bases lay outside the gene matches. The CDR3 extends over 17 amino acids. Germline CDR1 reads KGHSH; CDR2 reads LQKENI. CDR3 sequence: CASSPFQGAVRNTEAFF. The CDR3 DNA follows: TGTGCCAGCTCACCTTTCCAGGGGGCAGTTAGGAACACTGAAGCTTTCTTT.

This clonotype was seen at least ten times. The chain combines TRBV7-2 with TRBJ2-7; 15 bases are a match to TRBD2. Germline-derived CDR1 and CDR2 are SGHTA and FQGNSA. V lost 5 bases, J lost 9 bases, and 17 bases stayed unmatched. The CDR3 length is 18 residues. DNA for the CDR3: TGTGCCAGCAGCGCACCGGGACTAGCGGGGGGCCCTCAGAGTGGGCAGTACTTC. As protein: CASSAPGLAGGPQSGQYF.

In DNA, the CDR3 is TGTGCCAGCACGGAAACAGCTAACTCTGGAAACACCATATATTTT. Its translation: CASTETANSGNTIYF. This sequence joins TRBV3-1 and TRBJ1-3; the D is unclear. This CDR3 contains 15 residues. The V and J ends lost 7 bases and 0 bases respectively, with 13 bases between them. Germline CDR1 is LGHDT and CDR2 is YNNKEL (reference sequence).

The rearrangement links TRBV5-1 to TRBJ1-1, with 7 positions matching TRBD1. The CDR3 is made up of 14 amino acids. Unmatched junction bases numbered 3, after V lost 1 base and J lost 3 bases. Germline-derived CDR1 and CDR2 are SGHRS and YFSETQ. CDR3: CASSLTRGYTEAFF. CDR3 coding DNA: TGCGCCAGCAGCTTGACCAGGGGGTACACTGAAGCTTTCTTT.

This clonotype was recorded a few times. The chain is built from TRBV9 and TRBJ2-5; 12 bases line up with TRBD2. This CDR3 spans 16 amino acids. Looked up from germline, CDR1 is SGDLS and CDR2 is YYNGEE. J gave up 2 bases and V 0 bases, and 2 bases lay outside the gene matches. The CDR3 nucleotides read TGTGCCAGCAGCGTAGAGGGACTAGCGGGTCAAGAGACCCAGTACTTC. This sequence encodes CASSVEGLAGQETQYF.

The V gene is TRBV7-2, the J gene TRBJ2-3, with 10 bases fitting TRBD1. V trimming: 3 bases; J trimming: 4 bases; junction bases outside the gene matches: 10. Germline loops: CDR1 SGHTA, CDR2 FQGNSA. This CDR3 region has 17 residues. CDR3 DNA sequence: TGTGCCAGCAGCTTCCGACAGGGGGCCTTCTTGCCAGATACGCAGTATTTT. It translates to CASSFRQGAFLPDTQYF.

This clonotype was seen a few times. The rearrangement joins TRBV20-1 to TRBJ2-7; TRBD1 is a possible D gene (8 bases). The CDR3 totals 16 residues. Deletions cut 3 bases from V and 0 bases from J, with 18 bases between. CDR1 is DFQATT and CDR2 is SNEGSKA in the germline V gene (reference sequence). CDR3 loop: CSASKGGTGSSYEQYF. CDR3 nucleotide sequence: TGCAGTGCTAGTAAGGGGGGGACAGGCAGCTCCTACGAGCAGTACTTC.